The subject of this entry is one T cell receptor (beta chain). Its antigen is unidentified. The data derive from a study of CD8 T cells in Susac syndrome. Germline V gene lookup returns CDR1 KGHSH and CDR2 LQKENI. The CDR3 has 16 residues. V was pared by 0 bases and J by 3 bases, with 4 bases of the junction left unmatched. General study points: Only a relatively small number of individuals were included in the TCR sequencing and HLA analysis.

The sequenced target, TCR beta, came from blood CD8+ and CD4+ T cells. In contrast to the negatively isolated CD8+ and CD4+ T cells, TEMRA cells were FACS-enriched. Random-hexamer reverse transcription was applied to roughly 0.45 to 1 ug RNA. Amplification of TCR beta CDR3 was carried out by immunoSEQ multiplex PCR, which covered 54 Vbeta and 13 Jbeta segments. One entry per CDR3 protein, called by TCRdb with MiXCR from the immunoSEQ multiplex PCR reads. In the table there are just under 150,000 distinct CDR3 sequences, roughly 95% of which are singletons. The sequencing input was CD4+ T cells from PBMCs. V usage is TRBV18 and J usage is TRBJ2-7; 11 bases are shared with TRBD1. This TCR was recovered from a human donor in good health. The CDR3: CASSPPGTGGFYEQYF. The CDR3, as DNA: TGTGCCAGCTCACCACCCGGGACAGGGGGGTTCTACGAGCAGTACTTC.